A selection of T cell receptor beta chains follows, all from one sample in a study of monozygotic twins with inflammatory bowel disease. TCRdb processed the 5' RACE reads again and assigns one entry to each CDR3 protein, with no DNA. The sample's table shows 93,000 or so distinct CDR3 sequences. The sample taken for sequencing was blood. The receptor set was obtained from a human donor with ulcerative colitis or Crohn's disease, or a healthy co-twin of an affected twin (not recorded which). CDR3s include the opening cysteine and the closing phenylalanine or tryptophan.

J: TRBJ2-5
V: TRBV20-1
length: 15
CDR3: CSARDLGSPGETQYF

J: TRBJ1-2
V: TRBV7-2
length: 11
CDR3: CASSANYGYTF

J: TRBJ2-1
V: TRBV7-2
length: 17
CDR3: CASSLGSGTGIYNEQFF

J: TRBJ2-1
V: TRBV3-1
length: 13
CDR3: CASSHGVYNEQFF

J: TRBJ2-7
V: TRBV20-1
length: 14
CDR3: CSARLTSGNYEQYF

J: TRBJ1-5
V: TRBV12-3/TRBV12-4
length: 13
CDR3: CASSLSEDQPQHF

J: TRBJ2-7
V: TRBV27
length: 15
CDR3: CASSPLAGLAHEQYF

J: TRBJ2-7
V: TRBV6-2/TRBV6-3
length: 11
CDR3: CASSHTYEQYF

J: TRBJ1-5
V: TRBV18
length: 15
CDR3: CASSPTRGSNQPQHF

J: TRBJ2-7
V: TRBV7-2
length: 15
CDR3: CASSTGQGASYEQYF

J: TRBJ2-3
V: TRBV19
length: 15
CDR3: CASSIARGRGDTQYF

J: TRBJ2-2
V: TRBV28
length: 17
CDR3: CASGDSGGRSNTGELFF

J: TRBJ2-3
V: TRBV7-8
length: 13
CDR3: CASSLGPGDTQYF

J: TRBJ2-6
V: TRBV27
length: 15
CDR3: CASGIPGGGANVLTF

J: TRBJ2-3
V: TRBV5-5
length: 16
CDR3: CASSSVKTSGTDTQYF

J: TRBJ1-5
V: TRBV7-2
length: 14
CDR3: CASSSNTGNQPQHF

J: TRBJ2-1
V: TRBV28
length: 13
CDR3: CASSLAVYNEQFF

J: TRBJ2-3
V: TRBV29-1
length: 13
CDR3: CSVPGTPPDTQYF

J: TRBJ1-5
V: TRBV7-3
length: 16
CDR3: CASSPQGGASNQPQHF

J: TRBJ2-2
V: TRBV6-1
length: 14
CDR3: CSTRVGPPTGELFF

J: TRBJ2-3
V: TRBV20-1
length: 13
CDR3: CSARTHKIDTQYF

J: TRBJ1-1
V: TRBV5-1
length: 13
CDR3: CASGDPGDTEAFF

J: TRBJ1-4
V: TRBV7-2
length: 12
CDR3: CASSLNGEKLFF

J: TRBJ1-3
V: TRBV11-2
length: 16
CDR3: CASSLERVLVGNTIYF

J: TRBJ2-4
V: TRBV4-3
length: 16
CDR3: CASSQDPGGRLNIQYF

J: TRBJ1-3
V: TRBV9
length: 14
CDR3: CASSVSGTGNTIYF

J: TRBJ1-3
V: TRBV7-2
length: 14
CDR3: CASTQWGGVNTIYF

J: TRBJ2-3
V: TRBV7-3
length: 17
CDR3: CASSAGGGSPSTDTQYF

J: TRBJ2-3
V: TRBV7-9
length: 12
CDR3: CASSPMGETQYF

J: TRBJ2-5
V: TRBV10-3
length: 13
CDR3: CAIRGTGKETQYF

J: TRBJ2-1
V: TRBV20-1
length: 12
CDR3: CSARDGPGERFF